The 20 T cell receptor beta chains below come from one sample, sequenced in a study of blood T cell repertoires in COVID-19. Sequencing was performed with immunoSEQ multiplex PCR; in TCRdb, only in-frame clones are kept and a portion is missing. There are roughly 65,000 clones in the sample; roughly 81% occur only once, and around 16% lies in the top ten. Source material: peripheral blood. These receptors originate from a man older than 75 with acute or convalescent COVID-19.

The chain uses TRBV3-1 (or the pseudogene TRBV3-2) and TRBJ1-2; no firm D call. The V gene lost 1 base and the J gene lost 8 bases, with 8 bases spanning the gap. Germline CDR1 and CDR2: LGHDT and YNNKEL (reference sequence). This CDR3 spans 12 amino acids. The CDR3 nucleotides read TGTGCCAGCAGCCAAGCGTCTAGGGGCTACACCTTC. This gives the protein CASSQASRGYTF.

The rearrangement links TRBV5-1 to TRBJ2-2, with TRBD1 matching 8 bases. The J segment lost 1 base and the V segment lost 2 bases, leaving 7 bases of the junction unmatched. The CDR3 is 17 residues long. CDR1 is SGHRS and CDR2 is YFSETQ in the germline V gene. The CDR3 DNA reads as TGCGCCAGCAGCTTACCGAGGGGGACAGGGAACACCGGGGAGCTGTTTTTT. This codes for CASSLPRGTGNTGELFF.

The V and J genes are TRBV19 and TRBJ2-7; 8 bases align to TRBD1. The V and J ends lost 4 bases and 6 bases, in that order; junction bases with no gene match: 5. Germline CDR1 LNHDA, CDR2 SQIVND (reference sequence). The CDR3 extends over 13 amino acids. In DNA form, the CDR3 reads TGTGCCAGTAGTAACCCAGGGGGCAGCGAGCAGTACTTC. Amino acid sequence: CASSNPGGSEQYF. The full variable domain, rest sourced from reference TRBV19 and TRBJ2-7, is DGGITQSPKYLFRKEGQNVTLSCEQNLNHDAMYWYRQDPGQGLRLIYYSQIVNDFQKGDIAEGYSVSREKKESFPLTVTSAQKNPTAFYLCASSNPGGSEQYFGPGTRLTVT.

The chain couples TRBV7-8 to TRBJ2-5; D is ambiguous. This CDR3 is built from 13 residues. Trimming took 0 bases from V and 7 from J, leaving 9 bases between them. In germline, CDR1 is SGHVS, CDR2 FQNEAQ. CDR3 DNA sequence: TGTGCCAGCAGCTTAGCTCCATCGAGGACCCAGTACTTC. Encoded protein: CASSLAPSRTQYF.

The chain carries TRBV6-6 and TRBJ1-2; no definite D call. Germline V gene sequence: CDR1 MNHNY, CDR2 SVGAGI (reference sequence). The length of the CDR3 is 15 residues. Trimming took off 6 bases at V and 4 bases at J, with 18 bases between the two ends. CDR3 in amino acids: CASSHYDTLGYGYTF. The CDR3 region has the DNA TGTGCCAGCAGCCATTACGACACCCTGGGCTATGGCTACACCTTC.

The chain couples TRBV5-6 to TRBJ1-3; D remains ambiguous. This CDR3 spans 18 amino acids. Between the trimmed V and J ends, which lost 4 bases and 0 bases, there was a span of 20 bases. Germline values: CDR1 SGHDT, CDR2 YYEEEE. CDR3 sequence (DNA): TGTGCCAGCAGCCTACGGGTGGACTTCCCTTACTCTGGAAACACCATATATTTT. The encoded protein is CASSLRVDFPYSGNTIYF.

CDR3 protein: CASSLYSARDTQYF. DNA of the CDR3: TGTGCCAGCAGCTTATACTCAGCGCGAGATACGCAGTATTTT. The chain employs TRBV7-2 and TRBJ2-3; D is uncertain. V was trimmed by 2 bases and J by 5 bases, leaving 11 bases between them. The CDR3 contains 14 residues. CDR1 SGHTA and CDR2 FQGNSA come from the germline V gene.

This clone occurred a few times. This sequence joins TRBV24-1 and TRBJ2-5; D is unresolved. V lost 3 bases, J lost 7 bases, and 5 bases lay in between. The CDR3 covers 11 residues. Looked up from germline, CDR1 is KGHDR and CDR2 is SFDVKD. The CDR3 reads CATSDLWTQYF. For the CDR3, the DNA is TGTGCCACCAGTGATCTGTGGACCCAGTACTTC.

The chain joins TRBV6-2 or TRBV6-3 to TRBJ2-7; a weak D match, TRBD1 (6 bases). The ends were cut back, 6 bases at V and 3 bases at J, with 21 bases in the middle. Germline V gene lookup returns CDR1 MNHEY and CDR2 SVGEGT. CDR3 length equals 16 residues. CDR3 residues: CASSPAQGRSNYEQYF. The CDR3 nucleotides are TGTGCCAGCAGCCCAGCACAGGGAAGATCTAACTACGAGCAGTACTTC.

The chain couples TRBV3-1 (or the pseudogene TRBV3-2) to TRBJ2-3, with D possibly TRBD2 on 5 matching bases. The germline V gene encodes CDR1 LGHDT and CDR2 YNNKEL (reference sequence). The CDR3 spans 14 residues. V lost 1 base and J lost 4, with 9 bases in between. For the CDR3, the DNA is TGTGCCAGCAGCCAAGTCGGAGCGGCAGATACGCAGTATTTT. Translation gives CASSQVGAADTQYF.

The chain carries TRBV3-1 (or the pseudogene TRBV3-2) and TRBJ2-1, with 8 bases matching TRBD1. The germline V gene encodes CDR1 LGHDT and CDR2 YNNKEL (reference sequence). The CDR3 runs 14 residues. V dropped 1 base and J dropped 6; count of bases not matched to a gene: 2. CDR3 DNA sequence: TGTGCCAGCAGCCAAGGACAGGGGTCCAATGAGCAGTTCTTC. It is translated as CASSQGQGSNEQFF.

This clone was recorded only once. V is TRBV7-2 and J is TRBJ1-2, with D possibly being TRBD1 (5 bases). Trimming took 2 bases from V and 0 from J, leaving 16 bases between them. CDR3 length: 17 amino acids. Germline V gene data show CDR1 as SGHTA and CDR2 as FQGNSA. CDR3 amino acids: CASSLSARATANYGYTF. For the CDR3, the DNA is TGTGCCAGCAGCTTAAGTGCCAGGGCGACCGCTAACTATGGCTACACCTTC.

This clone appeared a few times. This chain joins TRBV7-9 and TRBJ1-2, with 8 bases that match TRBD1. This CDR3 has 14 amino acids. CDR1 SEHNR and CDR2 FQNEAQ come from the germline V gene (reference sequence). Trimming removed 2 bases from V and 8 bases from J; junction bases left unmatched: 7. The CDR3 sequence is CASSLPTGGSGYTF. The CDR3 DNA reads TGTGCCAGCAGCTTACCCACAGGGGGAAGCGGCTACACCTTC.

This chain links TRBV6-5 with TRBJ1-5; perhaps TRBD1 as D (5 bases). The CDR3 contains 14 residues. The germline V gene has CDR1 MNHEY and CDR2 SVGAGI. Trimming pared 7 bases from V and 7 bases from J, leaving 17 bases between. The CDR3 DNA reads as TGTGCCAGCAACCGCGGCGGGAGGGGCCAGCCCCAGCATTTT. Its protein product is CASNRGGRGQPQHF.

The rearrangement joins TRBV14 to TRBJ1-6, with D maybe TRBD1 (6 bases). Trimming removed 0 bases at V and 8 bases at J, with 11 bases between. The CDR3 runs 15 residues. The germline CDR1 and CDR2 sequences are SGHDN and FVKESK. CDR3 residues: CASSQDRDTDSPLHF. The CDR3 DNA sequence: TGTGCCAGCAGCCAAGACCGGGACACCGATTCACCCCTCCACTTT.

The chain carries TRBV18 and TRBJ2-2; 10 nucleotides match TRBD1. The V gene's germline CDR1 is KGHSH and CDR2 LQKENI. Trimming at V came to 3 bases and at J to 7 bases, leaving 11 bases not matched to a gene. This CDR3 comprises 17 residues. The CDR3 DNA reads TGTGCCAGCTCACCTCGAAATCCGGGACAGGGGAACGGGGAGCTGTTTTTT. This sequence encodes CASSPRNPGQGNGELFF.

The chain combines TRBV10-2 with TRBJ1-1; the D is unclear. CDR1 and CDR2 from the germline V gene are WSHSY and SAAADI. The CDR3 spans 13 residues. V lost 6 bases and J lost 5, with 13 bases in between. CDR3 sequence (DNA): TGCGCCAGCAGCTTAGAGGGAAGAACTGAAGCTTTCTTT. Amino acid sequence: CASSLEGRTEAFF.

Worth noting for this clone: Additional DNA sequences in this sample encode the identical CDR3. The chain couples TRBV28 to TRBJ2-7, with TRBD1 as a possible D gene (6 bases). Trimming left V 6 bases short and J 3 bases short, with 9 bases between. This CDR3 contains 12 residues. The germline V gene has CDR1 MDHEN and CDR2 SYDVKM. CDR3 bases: TGTGCCAGCAGGGGCAGGGGCTACGAGCAGTACTTC. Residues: CASRGRGYEQYF.

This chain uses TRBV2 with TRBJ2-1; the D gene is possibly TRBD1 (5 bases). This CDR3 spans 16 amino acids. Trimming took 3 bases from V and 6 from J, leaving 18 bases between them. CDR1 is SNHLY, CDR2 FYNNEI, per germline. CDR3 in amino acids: CASSDLDKGKGNEQFF. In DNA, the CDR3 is TGTGCCAGCAGTGATCTGGACAAAGGCAAGGGCAATGAGCAGTTCTTC. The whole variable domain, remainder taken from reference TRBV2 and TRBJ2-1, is EPEVTQTPSHQVTQMGQEVILRCVPISNHLYFYWYRQILGQKVEFLVSFYNNEISEKSEIFDDQFSVERPDGSNFTLKIRSTKLEDSAMYFCASSDLDKGKGNEQFFGPGTRLTVL.

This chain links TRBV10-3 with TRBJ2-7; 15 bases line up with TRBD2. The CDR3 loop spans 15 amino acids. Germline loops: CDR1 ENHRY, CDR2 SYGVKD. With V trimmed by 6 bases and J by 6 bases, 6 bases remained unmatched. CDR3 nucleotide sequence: TGTGCCATCAGACCGGGACTAGCGGGAGGACGCGAGCAGTACTTC. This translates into CAIRPGLAGGREQYF.